This T cell receptor (beta chain) emerged from a study of T cell changes during pregnancy in multiple sclerosis. Losses at the gene ends were 3 bases for V and 5 bases for J; bases not matched to a gene: 8. CDR3 length equals 15 residues. Per germline, CDR1 LNHDA and CDR2 SQIVND (reference sequence). The assay was immunoSEQ multiplex PCR, and TCRdb's table has in-frame clones only and misses some. Here the sample spans about 80,000 clones, around 90% being singletons. This sequence was found in a female donor with multiple sclerosis, enrolled in a pregnancy study. V gene TRBV19 combines with J gene TRBJ2-5, with 8 bases fitting TRBD2. The sample consisted of peripheral blood, taken before pregnancy. The DNA of the CDR3 is TGTGCCAGTAGTATCCGGGGGGGCCTTGGGGAGACCCAGTACTTC. Its translation is CASSIRGGLGETQYF.